One and the same sample provided the 24 T cell receptor beta chains below, sequenced in a study of post-analysis software for immune sequencing data. Their antigen targets remain unknown. Unique molecular identifiers tagged the TCR beta cDNA libraries. TCRdb recomputed calls from the PCR reads with MiXCR, one row per CDR3 protein. The table has over 700,000 distinct CDR3 sequences, 30% seen once. General observations from the study: The five TRBV segments detected at higher frequency in patients than in controls included TRBV5-6, TRBV5-1 and TRBV20-1.

The sequenced sample was blood. The receptors come from a girl under 18 with multiple sclerosis.

The chain joins TRBV20-1 to TRBJ2-3, with D maybe TRBD2 (5 bases). Trimming pared 5 bases from V and 0 bases from J, leaving 12 bases between. CDR1 DFQATT and CDR2 SNEGSKA come from the germline V gene (reference sequence). The CDR3 has 14 amino acids. The CDR3 loop reads CSAAQLDSTDTQYF. CDR3 DNA sequence: TGCAGTGCTGCCCAACTAGATAGCACAGATACGCAGTATTTT.

This clonotype was recorded a few times. The chain links TRBV11-2 to TRBJ2-1, with D perhaps TRBD2 (5 bases). In germline, CDR1 is SGHAT, CDR2 FQNNGV. V lost 3 bases and J lost 5, with 8 bases in between. The CDR3 runs to 13 residues. Here the CDR3 reads CASSLRVNNEQFF. CDR3 coding DNA: TGTGCCAGCAGCTTGCGGGTCAACAATGAGCAGTTCTTC.

The V gene is TRBV7-2, the J gene TRBJ1-6; D is perhaps TRBD1 (5 bases). Trimming removed 3 bases at V and 10 bases at J, with 19 bases between. CDR1 and CDR2 (germline): SGHTA, FQGNSA. The CDR3 runs to 16 residues. This CDR3 is CASSLLPGSGRSPLHF. The CDR3 DNA is TGTGCCAGCAGCTTGTTACCGGGATCGGGACGGTCACCCCTCCACTTT.

This clonotype was counted only a few times. This chain joins TRBV20-1 and TRBJ1-2, with D hard to call. V was pared by 5 bases and J by 3 bases, with 16 bases between. The CDR3 has 14 amino acids. Germline V lookup: CDR1 DFQATT, CDR2 SNEGSKA (reference sequence). This chain's CDR3 is CSAPLPEKDYGYTF. As DNA, the CDR3 is TGCAGTGCTCCCTTACCGGAGAAGGACTATGGCTACACCTTC.

The chain recombines TRBV6-5 with TRBJ1-4; TRBD1 matches at 7 bases. This CDR3 contains 17 residues. Germline CDR1 reads MNHEY; CDR2 reads SVGAGI. With 2 bases clipped from V and 1 base from J, the junction kept 7 bases outside the gene matches. The CDR3 nucleotides are TGTGCCAGCAGTTACGACCCAGGGGGACGAACTAATGAAAAACTGTTTTTT. This codes for CASSYDPGGRTNEKLFF.

This clonotype was counted only a few times. This chain links TRBV2 with TRBJ1-4, with a tentative D call TRBD1 (5 bases). The CDR3 consists of 15 residues. Germline V CDR1 and CDR2: SNHLY, FYNNEI. Trimming removed 4 bases from V and 1 base from J, with 10 bases in between. DNA for the CDR3: TGTGCCAGCAGTGTTTTGGGGGGAACTAATGAAAAACTGTTTTTT. It codes for CASSVLGGTNEKLFF.

CDR3 nucleotides: TGCAGTGCTAGAGATAGGGTTGCCACCAGGGAGACCCAGTACTTC. This gives the protein CSARDRVATRETQYF. The chain uses TRBV20-1 and TRBJ2-5; no reliable D call. CDR1 and CDR2 (germline): DFQATT, SNEGSKA (reference sequence). With 0 bases removed from V and 5 bases from J, the gap between germline ends came to 16 bases. CDR3 length: 15 residues.

The DNA of the CDR3 is TGCAGCGTTGAGGGGCGGACCCCCTACAATGAGCAGTTCTTC. This gives the protein CSVEGRTPYNEQFF. The chain couples TRBV29-1 to TRBJ2-1; TRBD1 is a possible D gene (5 bases). Between the trimmed V and J ends, which lost 3 bases and 2 bases, there was a span of 11 bases. The germline V gene has CDR1 SQVTM and CDR2 ANQGSEA. The CDR3 spans 14 residues.

V and J are TRBV20-1 and TRBJ2-5, with 8 positions matching TRBD2. CDR1 is DFQATT, CDR2 SNEGSKA, per germline (reference sequence). Losses at the gene ends were 0 bases for V and 11 bases for J; bases not matched to a gene: 14. This CDR3 comprises 15 residues. CDR3 sequence (DNA): TGCAGTGCTAGAGATCGGGCGGGAGGATCGACTGAGCAGTACTTC. Its protein is CSARDRAGGSTEQYF.

This clonotype has a handful of counts. The rearrangement links TRBV12-3 or TRBV12-4 to TRBJ1-2, with D perhaps matching TRBD1 (5 bases). This CDR3 has 14 amino acids. Trimming removed 6 bases from V and 8 bases from J, with 19 bases in between. The CDR3 loop reads CASSIEGPGEGYTF. The CDR3, as DNA: TGTGCCAGCAGCATCGAGGGACCGGGGGAAGGCTACACCTTC.

Concerning this clonotype itself: Since the CDR3 does not end with the conserved phenylalanine or tryptophan, this likely comes from a read error. The chain uses TRBV6-8 and TRBJ1-2; D gene uncertain. CDR3 length equals 13 residues. Germline V CDR1 and CDR2: MNHGY, SAAAGT. V was clipped by 2 bases and J by 5 bases, with 9 bases between them. The CDR3 loop reads CASSYGLGYGYTL. CDR3 nucleotide sequence: TGTGCCAGCAGTTACGGTTTGGGATATGGCTACACCCTC.

The CDR3 region is CAISEPISSGGALDTQYF. CDR3 bases: TGTGCCATCAGTGAGCCCATCTCTAGCGGGGGGGCCTTAGATACGCAGTATTTT. V gene TRBV10-3 combines with J gene TRBJ2-3; 12 bases align to TRBD2. The V and J ends lost 2 bases and 5 bases, in that order; junction bases with no gene match: 11. The CDR3 extends over 18 amino acids. Per the germline V gene, CDR1 is ENHRY and CDR2 is SYGVKD.

This clonotype turned up a few times. The rearrangement joins TRBV12-3 or TRBV12-4 to TRBJ1-5; D is possibly TRBD1 (6 bases). V was cut by 5 bases and J by 6 bases, with 11 bases left in between. This CDR3 has 13 residues. Here the CDR3 reads CASSTTGGQPQHF. The CDR3 DNA follows: TGTGCCAGCAGTACGACAGGCGGTCAGCCCCAGCATTTT.

This sequence joins TRBV20-1 and TRBJ1-5; tentatively, D is TRBD1 (6 bases). CDR1 and CDR2 (germline): DFQATT, SNEGSKA (reference sequence). The CDR3 spans 12 residues. The V end was cut by 3 bases, the J end by 5 bases, with 8 bases between. The CDR3 bases are TGCAGTGCTAGCCGGACAGATCAGCCCCAGCATTTT. Amino acids: CSASRTDQPQHF.

V gene TRBV2 combines with J gene TRBJ1-5, with 9 bases matching TRBD1. This CDR3 has 14 amino acids. The germline CDR1 and CDR2 sequences are SNHLY and FYNNEI. V gave up 7 bases and J gave up 4 bases; unmatched junction bases: 5. CDR3 sequence reads: CASNMGQGNQPQHF. CDR3 bases: TGTGCCAGCAATATGGGACAGGGTAATCAGCCCCAGCATTTT. Looking up the rest from reference TRBV2 and TRBJ1-5 gives the full variable domain: EPEVTQTPSHQVTQMGQEVILRCVPISNHLYFYWYRQILGQKVEFLVSFYNNEISEKSEIFDDQFSVERPDGSNFTLKIRSTKLEDSAMYFCASNMGQGNQPQHFGDGTRLSIL.

The J gene is TRBJ2-7, the V gene TRBV27, with 9 bases that match TRBD1. The CDR3 sequence is 16 residues long. From germline, CDR1 is MNHEY and CDR2 SMNVEV (reference sequence). Trimming took 3 bases from V and 4 from J; bases not matched to a gene: 10. The CDR3 DNA is TGTGCCAGCAGTTTCCTTCTACAGGGGGCTGGGTACGAGCAGTACTTC. As protein: CASSFLLQGAGYEQYF.

The chain recombines TRBV11-1 with TRBJ2-7, with a possible D match to TRBD1 (7 bases). Germline CDR1 and CDR2: SGHAT and FQDESV (reference sequence). V dropped 4 bases and J dropped 0 bases, with 31 bases sitting between them. The CDR3 spans 21 residues. The CDR3 protein is CASSYRGGDRSNRINSYEQYF. Written as DNA, the CDR3 is TGTGCCAGCAGCTACCGGGGCGGGGACAGATCGAATCGAATAAACTCCTACGAGCAGTACTTC.

As to this clonotype: Just one base apart from a much larger clone, this may be a read error. This rearrangement joins TRBV29-1 to TRBJ2-1, with D possibly called TRBD1 or TRBD2 (6 bases each). Germline V gene data show CDR1 as SQVTM and CDR2 as ANQGSEA. The CDR3 is 13 amino acids. CDR3 amino acids: CSVTAGTLNERFF. In DNA, the CDR3 is TGCAGCGTCACGGCGGGGACATTGAATGAGCGGTTCTTC.

CDR3 region: CATSGRDSRSGYTF. The DNA of the CDR3 is TGTGCCACCAGTGGCCGGGACTCACGCTCTGGCTACACCTTC. The rearrangement links TRBV24-1 to TRBJ1-2; tentative D call: TRBD1 (5 bases). Germline CDR1 and CDR2: KGHDR and SFDVKD. The length of the CDR3 is 14 residues. Trimming removed 5 bases from V and 7 bases from J, with 16 bases in between.

The chain links TRBV4-3 to TRBJ2-1, with a tentative D call TRBD1 (6 bases). Trimming took off 3 bases at V and 8 bases at J, with 17 bases between the two ends. The V gene's germline CDR1 is LGHNA and CDR2 YSLEER. CDR3 length: 15 residues. This CDR3 reads CASSHENRVRDEQFF. The DNA for the CDR3 is TGCGCCAGCAGCCATGAGAACAGGGTACGCGATGAGCAGTTCTTC.

The rearrangement links TRBV20-1 to TRBJ1-2; D may be TRBD1 (5 bases). Germline assignment: CDR1 DFQATT and CDR2 SNEGSKA (reference sequence). The CDR3 has 11 residues. V lost 0 bases and J 8 bases, leaving 7 bases between the germline ends. The CDR3 region has the DNA TGCAGTGCTAGAGATTGGGGGGGCTACACCTTC. Translating it yields CSARDWGGYTF.

Of note for this clonotype: A junction boundary mismatches the germline segment, possibly from a read error. The chain joins TRBV20-1 to TRBJ1-1; no clear D gene. CDR3 length: 14 amino acids. The germline gives CDR1 DFQATT, CDR2 SNEGSKA (reference sequence). The CDR3 is CSARFGNMNTETFF. The CDR3 bases are TGCAGTGCTAGATTTGGGAACATGAACACTGAAACTTTCTTT.

This chain joins TRBV29-1 and TRBJ2-1, with 15 nucleotides matching TRBD2. V shed 6 bases and J 9 bases; nucleotides not matched to a gene: 15. The CDR3 is 17 amino acids. CDR1 SQVTM and CDR2 ANQGSEA come from the germline V gene. For the CDR3, the DNA is TGCAGCGTCGTGGGACTAGCGGGAGGAGGCGGGTGGGCTGAGCAGTTCTTC. It specifies CSVVGLAGGGGWAEQFF.

This clonotype was detected only a few times. The chain combines TRBV20-1 with TRBJ2-4; D possibly uses TRBD1 or TRBD2 (5 bases each). Trimming removed 4 bases at V and 0 bases at J, with 7 bases between. The length of the CDR3 is 13 residues. The V gene's germline CDR1 is DFQATT and CDR2 SNEGSKA (reference sequence). CDR3 DNA sequence: TGCAGTGCTACCGGGACAGCCAAAAACATTCAGTACTTC. Protein product: CSATGTAKNIQYF.